Listed here are 11 T cell receptor beta chains from one sample, sequenced in a study of regulatory T cells in long-lasting Graves disease (dated by TCRdb to the early 2020s). Sample time point, as interpreted from the label and publication: persistent/refractory GD, antithyroid drugs over 5 years with positive TRAb. For both TCR sequencing and RNA sequencing, RNA was extracted from PBMCs using TRIzol. Libraries came from multiplex PCR. For sequencing, an Illumina HiSeq 4000 was employed. To build TCR beta libraries, CDR3 regions were amplified by Arm-PCR using iRepertoire HTBI primers. TCRdb trimmed the raw reads at Q25, called clones with MiXCR and kept productive beta chains. Every CDR3 protein is listed once, alongside the most common genes and DNA of its rows. Counted in this sample were around 450,000 distinct CDR3 sequences; about 22% of them appeared once. 7.1% of the sample comes from the top ten.

This material consisted of peripheral blood mononuclear cells (PBMCs), taken when the disease was refractory, from a patient treated with antithyroid drugs. The receptor source for this set is a female donor with Graves disease.

This clonotype has just a few counts. The chain carries TRBV6-5 and TRBJ1-1; the D is unclear. Per the germline V gene, CDR1 is MNHEY and CDR2 is SVGAGI. CDR3 size: 13 residues. Trimming removed 2 bases at V and 2 bases at J, with 6 bases between. The CDR3 is CASSYGDNTEAFF. CDR3 DNA: TGTGCCAGCAGTTACGGGGATAACACTGAAGCTTTCTTT.

This clonotype was observed many times. V gene TRBV9 combines with J gene TRBJ2-5, with 8 positions matching TRBD2. This CDR3 has 16 amino acids. J gave up 4 bases and V 0 bases, and 8 bases lay outside the gene matches. Germline values: CDR1 SGDLS, CDR2 YYNGEE. This CDR3 reads CASSVGLAGDRETQYF. DNA for the CDR3: TGTGCCAGCAGCGTAGGTCTAGCGGGTGACAGAGAGACCCAGTACTTC. Using reference TRBV9 and TRBJ2-5 for the parts outside the CDR3, the full variable domain is DSGVTQTPKHLITATGQRVTLRCSPRSGDLSVYWYQQSLDQGLQFLIQYYNGEERAKGNILERFSAQQFPDLHSELNLSSLELGDSALYFCASSVGLAGDRETQYFGPGTRLLVL.

This clonotype was seen a few times. The chain uses TRBV20-1 and TRBJ2-7, with D maybe TRBD2 (6 bases). This CDR3 region has 17 residues. V dropped 3 bases and J dropped 5 bases, with 26 bases sitting between them. CDR1 is DFQATT and CDR2 is SNEGSKA in the germline V gene (reference sequence). CDR3 in amino acids: CSARAPTVVGGNNEQYF. Written as DNA, the CDR3 is TGCAGTGCTAGGGCCCCAACGGTGGTGGGGGGTAATAACGAGCAGTACTTC.

This clonotype came up many times. This sequence joins TRBV12-3 or TRBV12-4 and TRBJ2-7, with 9 positions matching TRBD1. V gave up 6 bases and J gave up 3 bases; unmatched junction bases: 18. The length of the CDR3 is 18 residues. CDR3 residues: CASSGGGQGLGLNYEQYF. The CDR3 coding sequence is TGTGCCAGCAGCGGCGGGGGACAGGGACTCGGACTGAACTACGAGCAGTACTTC.

Many counts were recorded for this clonotype. J is TRBJ2-7 and V is TRBV5-1, with D perhaps assigned TRBD1 or TRBD2 (5 bases each). CDR1 and CDR2 from the germline V gene are SGHRS and YFSETQ. V lost 0 bases and J lost 2, with 12 bases in between. The CDR3 sequence is 15 residues long. The CDR3 coding sequence is TGCGCCAGCAGCTTGGGTGGGACGGATACCTACGAGCAGTACTTC. Its protein product is CASSLGGTDTYEQYF.

This clonotype was counted a single time. This chain joins TRBV6-5 and TRBJ1-3; a weak D match, TRBD1 (5 bases). Trimming shortened V by 5 bases and J by 4 bases, and 15 bases separated the two germline ends. The CDR3 is made up of 15 amino acids. Per germline, CDR1 MNHEY and CDR2 SVGAGI. The CDR3 region is CASSVLGTVGNTIYF. CDR3 in DNA: TGTGCCAGCAGTGTACTCGGGACTGTCGGAAACACCATATATTTT.

This clonotype was recorded many times. The chain uses TRBV5-6 and TRBJ1-4, with D perhaps matching TRBD1 (6 bases). V gave up 4 bases and J gave up 5 bases, with 18 bases separating them. Germline lookup yields CDR1 SGHDT and CDR2 YYEEEE. This CDR3 comprises 16 residues. The CDR3 loop is CASSAESDSLNEKLFF. The CDR3 DNA is TGTGCCAGCAGCGCTGAGTCGGACAGCCTAAATGAAAAACTGTTTTTT.

This clonotype was picked up many times. The chain combines TRBV2 with TRBJ2-5, with TRBD1 matching 8 bases. Germline CDR1 SNHLY, CDR2 FYNNEI. V was pared by 4 bases and J by 5 bases, with 6 bases of the junction left unmatched. The CDR3 consists of 14 residues. The CDR3 DNA reads as TGTGCCAGCAGTGGGGGACAGGTCACGGAGACCCAGTACTTC. The encoded protein is CASSGGQVTETQYF.

In its sample, this clonotype was seen many times. The CDR3 reads CASGRGARGGEQYF. CDR3 coding DNA: TGTGCCAGCGGCCGCGGGGCGCGGGGAGGCGAGCAGTACTTC. The gene calls are TRBV12-3 or TRBV12-4 and TRBJ2-7, with D perhaps TRBD2 (6 bases). The CDR3 covers 14 residues. Trimming pared 8 bases from V and 6 bases from J, leaving 20 bases between.

The chain is built from TRBV9 and TRBJ1-2; TRBD1 matches 8 bases. Trimming removed 0 bases from V and 6 bases from J; junction bases left unmatched: 4. CDR3 size: 14 residues. Germline V gene lookup returns CDR1 SGDLS and CDR2 YYNGEE. CDR3 sequence (DNA): TGTGCCAGCAGCGTAGGACAGGGGAGCAATGGCTACACCTTC. Its protein product is CASSVGQGSNGYTF.

This clonotype has a count of ten or more. The V gene is TRBV12-3 or TRBV12-4, the J gene TRBJ2-7, with 12 bases lining up with TRBD2. Trimming at V came to 3 bases and at J to 4 bases, leaving 7 bases not matched to a gene. The CDR3 runs 16 residues. The CDR3 is CASSFRGLAGGYEQYF. CDR3 nucleotide sequence: TGTGCCAGCAGTTTCCGAGGGCTAGCGGGAGGGTACGAGCAGTACTTC.